Following are 3 T cell receptor beta chains from one sample sequenced in a study of blood T cell repertoires in COVID-19. Measured with immunoSEQ multiplex PCR; TCRdb has only the in-frame clones, and not every one. This sample carries approximately 90,000 clones, approximately 80% of them seen once, and the ten largest clones take about 19%. The sample was peripheral blood. Receptors originate from an elderly woman with acute or convalescent COVID-19.

A word on this clone: One end of the junction is discordant with germline, which a read error may explain. The sample holds other DNA sequences that translate to the same CDR3. The chain combines TRBV3-1 (or the pseudogene TRBV3-2) with TRBJ2-7, with TRBD1 matching over 7 bases. The CDR3 consists of 15 residues. The germline CDR1 and CDR2 sequences are LGHDT and YNNKEL (reference sequence). CDR3 in amino acids: CASSPHRDSSYEQYF. CDR3 in DNA: TGTGCCAGCAGCCCTCACCGGGACAGCTCCTACGAACAGTACTTC.

The chain uses TRBV5-1 and TRBJ1-2; D may be TRBD1 (6 bases). The V end lost 2 bases, the J end lost 0 bases, and 14 bases lay between the germline ends. This CDR3 has 16 amino acids. CDR1 and CDR2 from the germline V gene are SGHRS and YFSETQ. CDR3 bases: TGCGCCAGCAGCTTATCTGGGGGCAGAACTAACTATGGCTACACCTTC. This sequence encodes CASSLSGGRTNYGYTF.

This clone was counted a few times. This chain joins TRBV15 and TRBJ1-4; D gene unclear. This CDR3 region has 17 residues. With 1 base removed from V and 4 bases from J, the gap between germline ends came to 16 bases. Germline assignment: CDR1 LNHNV and CDR2 YYDKDF (reference sequence). In DNA, the CDR3 is TGTGCCACCAGCAGAGCCCACATTAGCAATAGTAATGAAAAACTGTTTTTT. Protein product: CATSRAHISNSNEKLFF.